The 2 T cell receptor beta chains presented below share a single source sample, sequenced in a study of blood T cell repertoires in COVID-19. Sequencing was performed with immunoSEQ multiplex PCR; in TCRdb, only in-frame clones are kept and a portion is missing. The sample lists approximately 150,000 clones; 82% were seen once. Material: peripheral blood. The origin of the receptors is a woman in her 70s with acute or convalescent COVID-19.

V usage is TRBV27 and J usage is TRBJ2-2; 9 bases are shared with TRBD2. V gave up 3 bases and J gave up 4 bases; unmatched junction bases: 3. The CDR3 consists of 15 residues. CDR1 and CDR2 from the germline V gene are MNHEY and SMNVEV (reference sequence). This chain's CDR3 is CASSFIAGATGELFF. The CDR3 DNA sequence: TGTGCCAGCAGTTTCATAGCGGGAGCCACCGGGGAGCTGTTTTTT.

CDR3 bases: TGTGCCAGTAGTCAGCCGGGATACACAGATACGCAGTATTTT. Residues: CASSQPGYTDTQYF. The J gene is TRBJ2-3, the V gene TRBV19; a possible D gene is TRBD2 (5 bases). The CDR3 runs 14 residues. Germline CDR1 LNHDA, CDR2 SQIVND (reference sequence). V lost 5 bases and J lost 2, with 11 bases in between. Based on the CDR3 plus reference TRBV19 and TRBJ2-3, the full variable domain is DGGITQSPKYLFRKEGQNVTLSCEQNLNHDAMYWYRQDPGQGLRLIYYSQIVNDFQKGDIAEGYSVSREKKESFPLTVTSAQKNPTAFYLCASSQPGYTDTQYFGPGTRLTVL.